This T cell receptor beta chain was obtained from a study of cytomegalovirus exposure and HLA in healthy donors. The PCR had 60 Vbeta and 13 Jbeta primers. Authors' processing steps: Unique TCR beta chains numbered roughly 83 million in a later analysis, with roughly 9.9 million shared. Sequencing used immunoSEQ multiplex PCR; TCRdb keeps in-frame clones, though not all of them. From that table come the V and J calls and clone size; the DNA was used to work out D and trimming. The sample holds some 87,000 clones, around 77% seen once. CDR1 is SQVTM, CDR2 ANQGSEA, per germline. V lost 3 bases to trimming and J lost 1 base; unmatched junction nucleotides: 12. The CDR3 extends over 17 amino acids. As concerns this clone: The antigen remains unidentified.

Overall study results and limits: A later analysis linked 15,000 to 20,000 TCR beta sequences to HLA alleles at 0.05 false discovery rate.

V and J are TRBV29-1 and TRBJ1-2; 9 positions agree with TRBD1. Source material: PBMCs. This receptor was obtained from a woman in her thirties or forties in good health and CMV-seropositive. CDR3 sequence: CSVDRPEKTGGNYGYTF. The CDR3 nucleotides are TGCAGCGTTGACCGGCCCGAAAAGACAGGGGGTAACTATGGCTACACCTTC.